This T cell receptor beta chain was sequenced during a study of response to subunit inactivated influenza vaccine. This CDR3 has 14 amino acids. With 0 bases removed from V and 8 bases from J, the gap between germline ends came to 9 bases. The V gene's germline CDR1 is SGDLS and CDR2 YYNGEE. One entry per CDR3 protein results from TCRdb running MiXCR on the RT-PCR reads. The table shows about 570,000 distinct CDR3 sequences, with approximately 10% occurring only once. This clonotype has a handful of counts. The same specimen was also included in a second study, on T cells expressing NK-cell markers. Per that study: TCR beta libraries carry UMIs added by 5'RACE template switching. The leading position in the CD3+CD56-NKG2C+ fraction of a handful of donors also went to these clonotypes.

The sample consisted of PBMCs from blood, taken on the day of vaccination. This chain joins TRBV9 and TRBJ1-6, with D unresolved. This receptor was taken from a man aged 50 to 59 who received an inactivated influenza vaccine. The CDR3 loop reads CASSVGPGDSPLHF. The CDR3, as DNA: TGTGCCAGCAGCGTAGGGCCAGGAGATTCACCCCTCCACTTT.